Listed below are T cell receptor beta chains from one sample, sequenced in a study of regulatory T cells in long-lasting Graves disease. TCRdb reanalysed the multiplex PCR reads using MiXCR and keeps one entry per CDR3 protein. The repertoire holds about 420,000 distinct CDR3 sequences, with about 15% as singletons. These records were also assigned to another study, of T cells in Graves' hyperthyroidism and ophthalmopathy.

The specimen comprised peripheral blood mononuclear cells (PBMCs), sampled at new diagnosis, from a patient treated with antithyroid drugs. The receptor source for this set is a woman aged 18-29 years with Graves disease. Each CDR3 is given with its conserved first and last residue. Fields, in order: clone size, J gene, D gene, V gene, CDR3 protein, CDR3 DNA. D genes are given only for firm matches. Clone size is shown for a subset of rows, as once, few, many or a class of expanded clone.

>few|TRBJ2-3|.|TRBV10-1
CASSDAGPTDTQYF
TGCGCCAGCAGTGACGCGGGACCTACAGATACGCAGTATTTT
>many|TRBJ2-3|.|TRBV11-2
CASSLRRDGSADTQYF
TGTGCCAGCAGCTTACGGCGGGATGGTTCTGCAGATACGCAGTATTTT
>many|TRBJ2-7|.|TRBV6-1
CASRSGFRSYEQYF
TGTGCCAGCAGGTCAGGGTTTCGGAGCTACGAGCAGTACTTC
>many|TRBJ2-1|.|TRBV12-5
CASGLVLSSQHNEQFF
TGTGCTAGTGGTTTGGTACTTTCTTCACAGCACAATGAGCAGTTCTTC
>many|TRBJ1-6|TRBD1|TRBV28
CASRDTRGPSNSPLHF
TGTGCCAGCAGAGATACCAGGGGGCCCTCTAATTCACCCCTCCACTTT
>.|TRBJ2-3|TRBD2|TRBV27
CASSKELAGGADTQYF
TGTGCCAGCAGTAAGGAACTAGCGGGAGGTGCAGATACGCAGTATTTT
>.|TRBJ1-1|TRBD1|TRBV15
CATSRDRQGRLLVTEAFF
TGTGCCACCAGCAGAGATAGACAGGGCAGATTGTTAGTCACTGAAGCTTTCTTT
>.|TRBJ1-1|TRBD1|TRBV28
CAGSNRQGRLVTEAFF
TGTGCCGGCAGTAACCGACAGGGGAGATTGGTAACTGAAGCTTTCTTT
>many|TRBJ2-5|TRBD2|TRBV7-9
CASSSGGGQAQETQYF
TGTGCCAGCAGCTCTGGGGGAGGGCAGGCCCAAGAGACCCAGTACTTC
>.|TRBJ1-5|.|TRBV7-2
CASSPGPLGSNQPQHF
TGTGCCAGCAGCCCCGGACCCCTGGGAAGCAATCAGCCCCAGCATTTT
>few|TRBJ2-3|TRBD2|TRBV20-1
CSARGGPYTQYF
TGCAGTGCTAGGGGAGGGCCATATACGCAGTATTTT
>few|TRBJ2-7|.|TRBV7-9
CASSFDRTYEQYF
TGTGCCAGCAGTTTCGACAGGACCTACGAGCAGTACTTC
>many|TRBJ2-7|TRBD2|TRBV2
CASRTRLAAQKLDEQYF
TGTGCCAGCAGGACCCGACTAGCGGCCCAGAAGTTGGACGAGCAGTACTTC
>many|TRBJ1-2|.|TRBV28
CASSLGKLYGYTF
TGTGCCAGCAGTCTAGGGAAGCTCTATGGCTACACCTTC
>.|TRBJ2-1|.|TRBV11-2
CASSLERLAHYNEQFF
TGTGCCAGCAGCTTAGAACGTCTAGCGCACTACAATGAGCAGTTCTTC
>many|TRBJ2-2|.|TRBV28
CASSFRVPANTGELFF
TGTGCCAGCAGTTTCCGGGTCCCCGCGAACACCGGGGAGCTGTTTTTT
>.|TRBJ1-5|.|TRBV18
CASSPPSGNNQPQHF
TGTGCCAGCTCACCACCGTCAGGGAACAATCAGCCCCAGCATTTT
>many|TRBJ2-3|TRBD2|TRBV20-1
CSARAVLAGETDTQYF
TGCAGTGCTAGAGCGGTTTTGGCGGGAGAGACAGATACGCAGTATTTT
>few|TRBJ2-5|.|TRBV7-2
CASSLGIAEETQYF
TGTGCCAGCAGCTTAGGTATAGCAGAAGAGACCCAGTACTTC
>few|TRBJ1-5|TRBD1|TRBV9
CASSGGQGAFNQPQHF
TGTGCCAGCAGCGGGGGACAGGGGGCTTTCAATCAGCCCCAGCATTTT
>.|TRBJ2-1|.|TRBV5-4
CASSPGGVNEQFF
TGTGCCAGCAGCCCGGGGGGCGTGAATGAGCAGTTCTTC